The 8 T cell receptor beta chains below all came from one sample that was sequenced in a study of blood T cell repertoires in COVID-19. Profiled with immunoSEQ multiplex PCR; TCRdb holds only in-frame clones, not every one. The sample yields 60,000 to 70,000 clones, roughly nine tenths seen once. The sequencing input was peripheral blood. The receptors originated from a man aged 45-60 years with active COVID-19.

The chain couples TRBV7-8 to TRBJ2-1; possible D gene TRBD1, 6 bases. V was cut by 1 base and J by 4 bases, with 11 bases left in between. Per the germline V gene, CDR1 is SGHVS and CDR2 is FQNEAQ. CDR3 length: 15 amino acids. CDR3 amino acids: CASSLETGSYNEQFF. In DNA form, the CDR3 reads TGTGCCAGCAGCTTAGAGACAGGATCTTACAATGAGCAGTTCTTC.

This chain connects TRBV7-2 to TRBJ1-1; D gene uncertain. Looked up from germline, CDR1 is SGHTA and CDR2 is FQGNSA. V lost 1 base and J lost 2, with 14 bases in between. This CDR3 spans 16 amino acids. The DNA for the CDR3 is TGTGCCAGCAGCTTAGTCTTGGCGGGCCGAAACACTGAAGCTTTCTTT. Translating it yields CASSLVLAGRNTEAFF.

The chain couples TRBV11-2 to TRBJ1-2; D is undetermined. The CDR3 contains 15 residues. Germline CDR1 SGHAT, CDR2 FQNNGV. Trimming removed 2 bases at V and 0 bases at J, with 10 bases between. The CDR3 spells CASSLLHGANYGYTF. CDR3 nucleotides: TGTGCCAGCAGCTTACTACACGGAGCTAACTATGGCTACACCTTC.

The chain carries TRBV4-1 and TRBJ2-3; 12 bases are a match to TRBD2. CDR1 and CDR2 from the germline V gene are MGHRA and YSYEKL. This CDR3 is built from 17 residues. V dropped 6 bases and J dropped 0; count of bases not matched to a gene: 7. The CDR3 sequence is CASSAGLAGTSTDTQYF. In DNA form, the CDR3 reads TGCGCCAGCAGTGCTGGACTAGCGGGGACTAGCACAGATACGCAGTATTTT.

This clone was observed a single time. DNA of the CDR3: TGTGCCAGTAGCCCCGGTGGGGGCTATCAGCCCCAGCATTTT. This sequence encodes CASSPGGGYQPQHF. This chain uses TRBV19 with TRBJ1-5; weak D call: TRBD1 (6 bases). Germline CDR1 LNHDA, CDR2 SQIVND (reference sequence). The CDR3 contains 14 residues. V was trimmed by 6 bases and J by 5 bases, leaving 14 bases between them.

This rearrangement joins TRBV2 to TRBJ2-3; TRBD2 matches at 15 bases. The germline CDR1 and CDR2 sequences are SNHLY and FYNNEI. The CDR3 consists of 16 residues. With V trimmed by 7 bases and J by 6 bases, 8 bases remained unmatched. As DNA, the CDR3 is TGTGCCAGCACGCCGGGACTAGCGGGAGGAGGGGATACGCAGTATTTT. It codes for CASTPGLAGGGDTQYF. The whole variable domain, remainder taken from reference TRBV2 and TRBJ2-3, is EPEVTQTPSHQVTQMGQEVILRCVPISNHLYFYWYRQILGQKVEFLVSFYNNEISEKSEIFDDQFSVERPDGSNFTLKIRSTKLEDSAMYFCASTPGLAGGGDTQYFGPGTRLTVL.

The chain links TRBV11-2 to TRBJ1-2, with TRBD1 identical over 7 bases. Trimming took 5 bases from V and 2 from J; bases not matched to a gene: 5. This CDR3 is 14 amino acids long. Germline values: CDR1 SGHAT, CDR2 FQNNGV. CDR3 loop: CASSAGTVNYGYTF. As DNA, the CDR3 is TGTGCCAGCAGCGCAGGGACAGTCAACTATGGCTACACCTTC.

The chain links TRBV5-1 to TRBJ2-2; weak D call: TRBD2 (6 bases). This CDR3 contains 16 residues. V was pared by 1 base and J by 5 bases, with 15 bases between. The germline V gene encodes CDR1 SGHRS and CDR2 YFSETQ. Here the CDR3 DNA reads TGCGCCAGCAGCTTGATCGCGGGAATAGGGACCGGGGAGCTGTTTTTT. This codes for CASSLIAGIGTGELFF.